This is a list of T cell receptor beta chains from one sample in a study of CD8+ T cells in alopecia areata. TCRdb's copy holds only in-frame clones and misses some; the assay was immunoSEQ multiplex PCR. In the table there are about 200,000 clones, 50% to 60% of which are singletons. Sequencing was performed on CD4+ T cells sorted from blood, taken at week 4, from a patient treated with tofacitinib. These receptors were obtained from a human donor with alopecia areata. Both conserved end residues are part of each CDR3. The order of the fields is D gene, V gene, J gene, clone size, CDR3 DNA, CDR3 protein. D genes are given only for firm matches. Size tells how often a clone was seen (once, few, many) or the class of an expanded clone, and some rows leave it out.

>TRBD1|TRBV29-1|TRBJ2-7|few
TGCAGCGACCCCGGACAGGGAAGCTCCTACGAGCAGTACTTC
CSDPGQGSSYEQYF
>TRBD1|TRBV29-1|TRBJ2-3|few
TGCAGCGTCGGACAGGGCACAGATACGCAGTATTTT
CSVGQGTDTQYF
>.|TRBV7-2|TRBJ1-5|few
TGTGCCAGCACCCTAGGAGGTCATCAGCCCCAGCATTTT
CASTLGGHQPQHF
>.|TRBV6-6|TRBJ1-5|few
TGTGCCAGCGCGTCGCCCAATCAGCCCCAGCATTTT
CASASPNQPQHF
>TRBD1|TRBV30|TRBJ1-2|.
TGTGCCTGGAGCTCATTACAGGGGAGTGGAGGCTACACCTTC
CAWSSLQGSGGYTF
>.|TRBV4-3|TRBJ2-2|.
TGCGCCAGCAGTCTGGCTGGGCAGGTTCTCGGGGAGCTGTTTTTT
CASSLAGQVLGELFF
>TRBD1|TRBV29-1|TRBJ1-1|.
TGCAGCGTTGAAACCTGGGACAGGGACACTGAAGCTTTCTTT
CSVETWDRDTEAFF
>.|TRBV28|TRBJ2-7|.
TGTGCCAGCAGGGCCTCTAGCCGGCTGTACTTC
CASRASSRLYF
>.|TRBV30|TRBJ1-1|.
TGTGCTCAGGGTATTTACACTGAAGCTTTCTTT
CAQGIYTEAFF
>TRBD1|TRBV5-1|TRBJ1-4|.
TGCGCCAGCAGCACTGGGACAGGGGGCGGCGGAGCCGAAAAACTGTTTTTT
CASSTGTGGGGAEKLFF
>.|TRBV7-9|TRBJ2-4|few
TGTGCCAGCAGCTTTGGGACACCTTCATCGTTGGACATTCAGTACTTC
CASSFGTPSSLDIQYF
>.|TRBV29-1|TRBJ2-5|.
TGCAGCGCACTGGACAGTCAAGAGACCCAGTACTTC
CSALDSQETQYF
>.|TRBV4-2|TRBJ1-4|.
TGTGCCAGCAGCCAAGGAGGCAGCACTAATGAAAAACTGTTTTTT
CASSQGGSTNEKLFF
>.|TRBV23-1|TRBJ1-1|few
TGCGCCAGCAGTCTCCGCGTTAAGGACACTGAAGCTTTCTTT
CASSLRVKDTEAFF
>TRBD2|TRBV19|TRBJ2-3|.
TGTGCCAGTAGCGAGCGGGGGGACACAGATACGCAGTATTTT
CASSERGDTDTQYF
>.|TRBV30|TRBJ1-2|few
TGTGCCTGGGCAGAAACAGGGTTTAACTATGGCTACACCTTC
CAWAETGFNYGYTF
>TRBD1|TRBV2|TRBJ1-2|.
TGTGCCAGCAGTAAGGGACAGGGGATAGTTGGCTACACCTTC
CASSKGQGIVGYTF
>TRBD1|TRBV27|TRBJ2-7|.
TGTGCCAGCAGCCCTATAGGGGATTCAGGGGGCAAAGGGTACGAGCAGTACTTC
CASSPIGDSGGKGYEQYF
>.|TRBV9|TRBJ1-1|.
TGTGCCAGCAGCGTAGCTACAGGGAACACTGAAGCTTTCTTT
CASSVATGNTEAFF
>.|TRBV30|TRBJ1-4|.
TGTGCCTGGAGGAAAGGAGGAAGAGAAGAAAAACTGTTTTTT
CAWRKGGREEKLFF
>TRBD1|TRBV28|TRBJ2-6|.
TGTGCCAGCAGTGGGACAGGACTCTCTGGGGCCAACGTCCTGACTTTC
CASSGTGLSGANVLTF
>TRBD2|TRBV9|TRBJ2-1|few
TGTGCCAGCAGCGGACTAGCGGGACACAATGAGCAGTTCTTC
CASSGLAGHNEQFF
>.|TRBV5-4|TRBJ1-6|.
TGTGCCAGCAGCTTGGACGGGGGCGGTAATTCACCCCTCCACTTT
CASSLDGGGNSPLHF
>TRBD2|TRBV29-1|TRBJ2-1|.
TGCAGCGTTGAAAAGCGGGGGGATAGCAATGAGCAGTTCTTC
CSVEKRGDSNEQFF
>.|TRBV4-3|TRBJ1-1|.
TGCGCCAGCAGCCAGCCACTAGTCAGGGCACGGACTGAAGCTTTCTTT
CASSQPLVRARTEAFF
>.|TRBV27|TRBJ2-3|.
TGTGCCAGCAGCCGTATCCCTGGGGATACGCAGTATTTT
CASSRIPGDTQYF
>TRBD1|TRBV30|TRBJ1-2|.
TGTGCCTGGAGTGTACGGTCGCAGGGGGGCTATGGCTACACCTTC
CAWSVRSQGGYGYTF
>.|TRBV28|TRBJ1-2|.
TGTGCCAGCCAACAGGCGTACTATGGCTACACCTTC
CASQQAYYGYTF
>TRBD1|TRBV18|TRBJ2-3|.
TGTGCCAGCTCACCACCCGGACAGGGGAGCACAGATACGCAGTATTTT
CASSPPGQGSTDTQYF